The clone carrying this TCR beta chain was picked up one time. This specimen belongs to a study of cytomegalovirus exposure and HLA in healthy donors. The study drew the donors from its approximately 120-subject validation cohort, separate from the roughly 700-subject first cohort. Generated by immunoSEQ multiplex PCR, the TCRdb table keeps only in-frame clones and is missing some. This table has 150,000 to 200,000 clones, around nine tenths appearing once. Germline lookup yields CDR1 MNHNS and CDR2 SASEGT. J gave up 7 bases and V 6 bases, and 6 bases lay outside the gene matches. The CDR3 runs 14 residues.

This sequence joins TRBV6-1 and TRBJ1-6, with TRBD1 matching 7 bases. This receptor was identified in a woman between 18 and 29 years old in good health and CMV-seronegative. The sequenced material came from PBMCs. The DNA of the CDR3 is TGTGCCAGCAGGGAGACAGGGTTAAATTCACCCCTCCACTTT. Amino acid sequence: CASRETGLNSPLHF.